The T cell receptor (beta chain) under discussion was sequenced for a study of cytomegalovirus exposure and HLA in healthy donors. Whole-study results and caveats: Earlier analysis found most TCR beta V segments productive about 87% or about 30% of the time. Solely CMV serostatus was available to characterize immune exposure.

In the PCR, 60 Vbeta and 13 Jbeta primers were used. The assay was immunoSEQ multiplex PCR, and TCRdb's table has in-frame clones only and misses some. This table holds 120,000 to 150,000 clones, 82% found once. About this clone itself: The antigen is undetermined.

The sequence derives from a male donor in good health and CMV-seronegative. Sequenced sample: PBMCs.

The CDR3 is CASSGRDRACEQYF. CDR3 in DNA: TGTGCCAGCAGCGGCCGGGACAGGGCCTGCGAGCAGTACTTC. J is TRBJ2-7 and V is TRBV21-1; TRBD1 is the table's D call, not checked against the DNA. TRBV21-1 is recorded as a pseudogene. The CDR3 loop spans 14 amino acids.